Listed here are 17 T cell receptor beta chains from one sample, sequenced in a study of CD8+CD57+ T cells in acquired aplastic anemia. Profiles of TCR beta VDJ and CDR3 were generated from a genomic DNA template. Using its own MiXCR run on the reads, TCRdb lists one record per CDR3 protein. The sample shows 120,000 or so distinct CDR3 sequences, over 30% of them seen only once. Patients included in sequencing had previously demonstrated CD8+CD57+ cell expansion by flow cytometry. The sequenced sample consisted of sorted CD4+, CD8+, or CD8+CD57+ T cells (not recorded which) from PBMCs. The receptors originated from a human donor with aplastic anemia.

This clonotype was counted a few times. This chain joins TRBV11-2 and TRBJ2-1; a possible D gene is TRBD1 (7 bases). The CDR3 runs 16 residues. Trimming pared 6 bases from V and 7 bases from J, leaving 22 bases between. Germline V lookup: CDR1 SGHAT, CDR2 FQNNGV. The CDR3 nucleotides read TGTGCCAGCAGTTCTCATCAAAAACAGGGGAGGAATGAGCAGTTCTTC. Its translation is CASSSHQKQGRNEQFF.

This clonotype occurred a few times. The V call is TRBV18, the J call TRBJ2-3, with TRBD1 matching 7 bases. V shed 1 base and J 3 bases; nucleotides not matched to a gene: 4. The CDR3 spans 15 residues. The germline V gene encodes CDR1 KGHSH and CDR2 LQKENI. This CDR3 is CASSPRPGGTDTQYF. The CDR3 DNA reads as TGTGCCAGCTCACCACGGCCAGGGGGTACAGATACGCAGTATTTT.

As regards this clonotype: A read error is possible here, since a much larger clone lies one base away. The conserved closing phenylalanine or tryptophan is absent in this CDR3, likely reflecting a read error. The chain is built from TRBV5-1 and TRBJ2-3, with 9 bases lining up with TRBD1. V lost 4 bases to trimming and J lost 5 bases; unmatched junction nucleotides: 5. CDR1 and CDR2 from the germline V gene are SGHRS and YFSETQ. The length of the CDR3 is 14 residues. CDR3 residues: CASSPGGQGDTQYL. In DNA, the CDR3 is TGCGCCAGCAGCCCTGGGGGACAGGGAGATACGCAGTATCTT.

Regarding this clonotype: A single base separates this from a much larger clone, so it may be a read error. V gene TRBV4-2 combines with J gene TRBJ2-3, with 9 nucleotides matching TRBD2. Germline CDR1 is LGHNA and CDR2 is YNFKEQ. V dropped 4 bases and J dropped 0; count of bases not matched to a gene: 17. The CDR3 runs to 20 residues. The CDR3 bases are TGTGCCAGCAGCCCGAGCGGGGGGTATATGAGACGGTCTAGCACAGATACGCAGTATTTT. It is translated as CASSPSGGYMRRSSTDTQYF.

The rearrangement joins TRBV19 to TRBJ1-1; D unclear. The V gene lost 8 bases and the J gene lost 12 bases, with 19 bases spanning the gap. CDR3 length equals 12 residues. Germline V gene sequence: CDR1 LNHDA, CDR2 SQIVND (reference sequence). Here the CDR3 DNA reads TGTGCCAGTGGAAGGTCCGCCACCGAATCTTTCTTT. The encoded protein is CASGRSATESFF.

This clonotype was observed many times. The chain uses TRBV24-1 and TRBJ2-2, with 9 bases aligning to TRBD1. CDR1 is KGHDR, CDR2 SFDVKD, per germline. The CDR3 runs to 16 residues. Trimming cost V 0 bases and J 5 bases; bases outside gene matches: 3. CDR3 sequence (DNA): TGTGCCACCAGTGATTTGGGGACAGGGAAGACCGGGGAGCTGTTTTTT. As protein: CATSDLGTGKTGELFF.

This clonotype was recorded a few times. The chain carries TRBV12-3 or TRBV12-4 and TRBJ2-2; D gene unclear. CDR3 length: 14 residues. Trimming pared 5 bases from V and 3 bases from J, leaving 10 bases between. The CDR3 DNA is TGTGCCAGCAGTACGGACCGCGACACCGGGGAGCTGTTTTTT. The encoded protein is CASSTDRDTGELFF.

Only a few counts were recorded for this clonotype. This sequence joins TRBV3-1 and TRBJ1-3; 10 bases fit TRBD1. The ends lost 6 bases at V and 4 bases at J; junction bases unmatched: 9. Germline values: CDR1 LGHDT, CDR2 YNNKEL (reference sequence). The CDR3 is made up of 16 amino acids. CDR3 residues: CASSRTGGSEGNTIYF. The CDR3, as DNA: TGTGCCAGCAGTCGGACAGGGGGATCGGAGGGAAACACCATATATTTT.

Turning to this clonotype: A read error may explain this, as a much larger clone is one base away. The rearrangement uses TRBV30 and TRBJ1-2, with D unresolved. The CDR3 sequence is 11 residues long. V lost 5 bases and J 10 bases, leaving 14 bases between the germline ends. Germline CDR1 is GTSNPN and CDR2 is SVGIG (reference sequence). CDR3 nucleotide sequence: TGTGCCTGGCTGGCGGGTGGTTCCTACACCTTC. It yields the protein CAWLAGGSYTF.

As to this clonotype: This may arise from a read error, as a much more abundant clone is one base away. The CDR3: CASRPGQLDTGELFF. CDR3 nucleotide sequence: TGTGCCAGCCGACCGGGACAGCTGGACACCGGGGAGCTGTTTTTT. The chain links TRBV12-3 or TRBV12-4 to TRBJ2-2, with 7 positions matching TRBD1. J lost 3 bases, V lost 8 bases, and 9 bases had no gene match. This CDR3 contains 15 residues.

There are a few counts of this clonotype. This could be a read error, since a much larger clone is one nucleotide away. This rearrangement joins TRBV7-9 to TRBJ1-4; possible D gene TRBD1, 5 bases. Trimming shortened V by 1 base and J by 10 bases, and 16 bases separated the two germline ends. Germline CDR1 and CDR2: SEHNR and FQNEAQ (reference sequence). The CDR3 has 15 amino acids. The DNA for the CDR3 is TGTGCCAGCAGCTTAGAGTCAGGGAACGCCGGAAAACTGTTTTTT. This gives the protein CASSLESGNAGKLFF. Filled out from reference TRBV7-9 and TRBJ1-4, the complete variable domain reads DTGVSQNPRHKITKRGQNVTFRCDPISEHNRLYWYRQTLGQGPEFLTYFQNEAQLEKSRLLSDRFSAERPKGSFSTLEIQRTEQGDSAMYLCASSLESGNAGKLFFGSGTQLSVL.

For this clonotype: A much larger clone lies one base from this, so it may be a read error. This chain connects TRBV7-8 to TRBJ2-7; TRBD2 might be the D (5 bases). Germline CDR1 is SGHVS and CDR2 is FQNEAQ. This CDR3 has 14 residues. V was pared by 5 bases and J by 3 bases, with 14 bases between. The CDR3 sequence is CASSRTDWIYEQYF. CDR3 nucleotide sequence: TGTGCCAGCAGCCGCACGGACTGGATCTACGAGCAGTACTTC. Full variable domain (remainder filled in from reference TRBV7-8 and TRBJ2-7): GAGVSQSPRYKVAKRGQDVALRCDPISGHVSLFWYQQALGQGPEFLTYFQNEAQLDKSGLPSDRFFAERPEGSVSTLKIQRTQQEDSAVYLCASSRTDWIYEQYFGPGTRLTVT.

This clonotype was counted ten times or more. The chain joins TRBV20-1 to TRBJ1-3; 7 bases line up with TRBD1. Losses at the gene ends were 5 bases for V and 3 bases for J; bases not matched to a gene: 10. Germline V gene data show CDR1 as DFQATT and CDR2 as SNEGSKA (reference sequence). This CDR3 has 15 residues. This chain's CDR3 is CSAPPRDSGGNTIYF. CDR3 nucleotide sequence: TGCAGTGCTCCCCCCCGGGACAGCGGTGGAAACACCATATATTTT.

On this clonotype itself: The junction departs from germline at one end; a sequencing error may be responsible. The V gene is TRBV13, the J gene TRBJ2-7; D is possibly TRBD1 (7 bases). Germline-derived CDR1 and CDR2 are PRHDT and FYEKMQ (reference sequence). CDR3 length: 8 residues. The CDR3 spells CASGQGGF. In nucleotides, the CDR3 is TGTGCCAGCGGCCAGGGGGGCTTC.

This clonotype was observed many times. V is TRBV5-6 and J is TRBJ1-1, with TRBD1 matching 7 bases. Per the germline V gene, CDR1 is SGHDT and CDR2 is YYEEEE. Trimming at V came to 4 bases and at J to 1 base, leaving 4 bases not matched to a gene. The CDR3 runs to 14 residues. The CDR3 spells CASSMTGTNTEAFF. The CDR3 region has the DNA TGTGCCAGCAGCATGACAGGGACGAACACTGAAGCTTTCTTT.

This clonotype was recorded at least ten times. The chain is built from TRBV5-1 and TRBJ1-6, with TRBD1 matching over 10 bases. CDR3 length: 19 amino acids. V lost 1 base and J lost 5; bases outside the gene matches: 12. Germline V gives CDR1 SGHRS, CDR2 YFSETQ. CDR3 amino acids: CASSLNPPTGGNNNSPLHF. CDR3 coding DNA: TGCGCCAGCAGCTTGAATCCCCCGACAGGGGGCAATAATAATTCACCCCTCCACTTT.

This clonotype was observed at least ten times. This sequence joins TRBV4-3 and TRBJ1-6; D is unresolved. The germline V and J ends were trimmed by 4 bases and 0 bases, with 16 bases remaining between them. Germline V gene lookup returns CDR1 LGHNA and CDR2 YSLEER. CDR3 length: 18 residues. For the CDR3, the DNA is TGCGCCAGCAGCCGAGGAGGAAGTCGGGGCTCCTATAATTCACCCCTCCACTTT. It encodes CASSRGGSRGSYNSPLHF.